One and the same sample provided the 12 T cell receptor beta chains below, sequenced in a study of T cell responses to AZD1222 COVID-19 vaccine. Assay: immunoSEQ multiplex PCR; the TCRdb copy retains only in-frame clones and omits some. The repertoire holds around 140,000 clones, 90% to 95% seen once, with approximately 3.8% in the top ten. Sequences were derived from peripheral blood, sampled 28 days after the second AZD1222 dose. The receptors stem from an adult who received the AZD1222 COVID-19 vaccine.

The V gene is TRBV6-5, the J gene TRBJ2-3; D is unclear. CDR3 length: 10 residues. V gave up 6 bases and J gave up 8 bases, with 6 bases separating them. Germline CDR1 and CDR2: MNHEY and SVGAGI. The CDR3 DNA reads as TGTGCCAGCAGCTACGGTACGCAGTATTTT. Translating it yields CASSYGTQYF.

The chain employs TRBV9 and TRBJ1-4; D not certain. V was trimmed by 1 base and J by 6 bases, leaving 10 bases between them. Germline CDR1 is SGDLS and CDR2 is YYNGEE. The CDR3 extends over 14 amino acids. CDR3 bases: TGTGCCAGCAGCGTATCGGAGTGGGATGAAAAACTGTTTTTT. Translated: CASSVSEWDEKLFF.

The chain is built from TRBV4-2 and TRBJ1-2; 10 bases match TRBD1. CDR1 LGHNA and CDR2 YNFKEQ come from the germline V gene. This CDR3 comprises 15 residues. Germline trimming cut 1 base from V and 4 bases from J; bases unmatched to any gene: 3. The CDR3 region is CASSQVGQGFYGYTF. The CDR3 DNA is TGTGCCAGCAGCCAAGTGGGACAGGGGTTCTATGGCTACACCTTC.

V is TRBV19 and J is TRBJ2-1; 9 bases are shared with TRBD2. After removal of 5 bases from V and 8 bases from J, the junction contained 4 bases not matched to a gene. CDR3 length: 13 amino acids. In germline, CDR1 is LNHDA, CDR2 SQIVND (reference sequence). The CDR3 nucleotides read TGTGCCAGTAGTCTTGGGACTAGCTATGAGCAGTTCTTC. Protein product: CASSLGTSYEQFF. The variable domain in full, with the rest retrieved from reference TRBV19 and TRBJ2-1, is DGGITQSPKYLFRKEGQNVTLSCEQNLNHDAMYWYRQDPGQGLRLIYYSQIVNDFQKGDIAEGYSVSREKKESFPLTVTSAQKNPTAFYLCASSLGTSYEQFFGPGTRLTVL.

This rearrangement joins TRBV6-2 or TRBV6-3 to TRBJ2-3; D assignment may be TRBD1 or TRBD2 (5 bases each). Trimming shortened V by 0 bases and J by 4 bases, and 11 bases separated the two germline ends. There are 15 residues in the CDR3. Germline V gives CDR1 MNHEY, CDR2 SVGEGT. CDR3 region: CASSYSIGGPDTQYF. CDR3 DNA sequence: TGTGCCAGCAGTTACTCGATTGGGGGTCCAGATACGCAGTATTTT.

This CDR3 reads CSVEGAENGYTF. Here the CDR3 DNA reads TGCAGCGTTGAGGGGGCCGAGAATGGCTACACCTTC. The genes are TRBV29-1 and TRBJ1-2; weak D call: TRBD1 (6 bases). The V end lost 3 bases, the J end lost 6 bases, and 11 bases lay between the germline ends. The CDR3 totals 12 residues. Looked up from germline, CDR1 is SQVTM and CDR2 is ANQGSEA.

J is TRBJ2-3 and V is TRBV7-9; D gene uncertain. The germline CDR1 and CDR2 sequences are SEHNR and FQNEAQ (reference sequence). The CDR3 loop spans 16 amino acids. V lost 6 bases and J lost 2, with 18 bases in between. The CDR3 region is CASSSPLQPPTDTQYF. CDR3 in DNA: TGTGCCAGCAGTTCCCCACTCCAACCCCCCACAGATACGCAGTATTTT.

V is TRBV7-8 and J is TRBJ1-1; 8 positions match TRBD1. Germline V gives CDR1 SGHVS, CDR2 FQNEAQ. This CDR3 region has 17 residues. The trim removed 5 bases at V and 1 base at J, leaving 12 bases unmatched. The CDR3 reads CASSRAGGVRANTEAFF. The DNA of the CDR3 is TGTGCCAGCAGCCGGGCAGGGGGCGTAAGAGCGAACACTGAAGCTTTCTTT. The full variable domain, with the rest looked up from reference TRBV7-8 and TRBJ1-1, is GAGVSQSPRYKVAKRGQDVALRCDPISGHVSLFWYQQALGQGPEFLTYFQNEAQLDKSGLPSDRFFAERPEGSVSTLKIQRTQQEDSAVYLCASSRAGGVRANTEAFFGQGTRLTVV.

This CDR3 is CASSDLRQTFGNTIYF. For the CDR3, the DNA is TGTGCCAGCAGTGATCTAAGGCAGACGTTTGGAAACACCATATATTTT. J is TRBJ1-3 and V is TRBV2; D remains ambiguous. CDR3 length equals 16 residues. Trimming stripped 3 bases from V and 3 bases from J, with 15 bases between. Germline assignment: CDR1 SNHLY and CDR2 FYNNEI.

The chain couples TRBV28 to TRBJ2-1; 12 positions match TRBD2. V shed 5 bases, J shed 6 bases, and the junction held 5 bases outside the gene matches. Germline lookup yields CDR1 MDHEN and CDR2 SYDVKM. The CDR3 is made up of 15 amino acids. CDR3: CASSVTSGSSNEQFF. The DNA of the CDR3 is TGTGCCAGCAGTGTGACTAGCGGGAGTAGCAATGAGCAGTTCTTC.

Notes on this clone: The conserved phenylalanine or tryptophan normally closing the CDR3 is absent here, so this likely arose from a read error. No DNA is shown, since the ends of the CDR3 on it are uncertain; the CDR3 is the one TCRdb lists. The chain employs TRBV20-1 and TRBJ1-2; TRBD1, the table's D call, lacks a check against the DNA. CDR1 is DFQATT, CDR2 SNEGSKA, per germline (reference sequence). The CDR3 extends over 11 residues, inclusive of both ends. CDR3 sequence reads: CSAVHRGRSPI.

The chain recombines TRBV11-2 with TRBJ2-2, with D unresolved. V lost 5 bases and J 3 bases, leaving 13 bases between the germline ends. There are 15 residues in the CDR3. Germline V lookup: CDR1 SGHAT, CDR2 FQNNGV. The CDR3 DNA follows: TGTGCCAGCAGCACCCGACGCAACCACACCGGGGAGCTGTTTTTT. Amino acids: CASSTRRNHTGELFF.